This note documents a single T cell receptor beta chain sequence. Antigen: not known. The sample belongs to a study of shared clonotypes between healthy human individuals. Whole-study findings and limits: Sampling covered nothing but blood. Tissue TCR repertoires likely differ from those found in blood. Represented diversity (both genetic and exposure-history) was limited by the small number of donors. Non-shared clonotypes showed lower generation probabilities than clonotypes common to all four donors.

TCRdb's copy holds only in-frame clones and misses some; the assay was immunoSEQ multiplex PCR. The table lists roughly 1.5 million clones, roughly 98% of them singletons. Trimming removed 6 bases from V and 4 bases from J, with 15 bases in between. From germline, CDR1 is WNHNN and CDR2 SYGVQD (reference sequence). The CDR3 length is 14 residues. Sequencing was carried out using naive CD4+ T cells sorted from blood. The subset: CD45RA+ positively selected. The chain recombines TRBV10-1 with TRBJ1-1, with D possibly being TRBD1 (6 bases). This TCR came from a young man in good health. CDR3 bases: TGCGCCAGCAGCGCTAACAGGGTCGGCACTGAAGCTTTCTTT. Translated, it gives CASSANRVGTEAFF.